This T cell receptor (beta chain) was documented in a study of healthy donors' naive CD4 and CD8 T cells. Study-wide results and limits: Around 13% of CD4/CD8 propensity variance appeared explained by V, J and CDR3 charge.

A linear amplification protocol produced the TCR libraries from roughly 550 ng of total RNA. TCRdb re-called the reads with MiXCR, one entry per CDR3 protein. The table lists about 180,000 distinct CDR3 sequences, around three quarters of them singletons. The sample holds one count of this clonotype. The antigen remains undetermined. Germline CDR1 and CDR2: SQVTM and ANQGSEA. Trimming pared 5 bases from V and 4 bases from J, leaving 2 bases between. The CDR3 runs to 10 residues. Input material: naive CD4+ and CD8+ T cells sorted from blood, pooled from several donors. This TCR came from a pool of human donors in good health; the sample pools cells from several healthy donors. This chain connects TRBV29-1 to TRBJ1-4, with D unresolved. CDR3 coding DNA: TGCAGCGTTTTTAATGAAAAACTGTTTTTT. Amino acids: CSVFNEKLFF. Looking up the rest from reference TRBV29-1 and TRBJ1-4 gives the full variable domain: SAVISQKPSRDICQRGTSLTIQCQVDSQVTMMFWYRQQPGQSLTLIATANQGSEATYESGFVIDKFPISRPNLTFSTLTVSNMSPEDSSIYLCSVFNEKLFFGSGTQLSVL.